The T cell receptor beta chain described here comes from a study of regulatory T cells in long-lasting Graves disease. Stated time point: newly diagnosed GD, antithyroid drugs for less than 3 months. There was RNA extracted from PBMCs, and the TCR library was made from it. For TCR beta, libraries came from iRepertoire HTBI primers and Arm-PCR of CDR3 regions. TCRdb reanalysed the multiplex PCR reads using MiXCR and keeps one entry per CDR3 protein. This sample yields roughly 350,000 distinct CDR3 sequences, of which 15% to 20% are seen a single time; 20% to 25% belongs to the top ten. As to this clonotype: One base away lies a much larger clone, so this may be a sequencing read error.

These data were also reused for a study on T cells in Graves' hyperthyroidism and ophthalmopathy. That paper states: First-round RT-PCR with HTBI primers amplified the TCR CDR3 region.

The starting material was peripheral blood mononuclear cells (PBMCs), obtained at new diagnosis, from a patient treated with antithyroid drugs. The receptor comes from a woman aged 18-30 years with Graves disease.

The CDR3 coding sequence is TGCGCCGGCAGCTTTGCCGGACAGGGGGGCTCACCCCTCCACTTT. It yields the protein CAGSFAGQGGSPLHF. The chain is built from TRBV5-1 and TRBJ1-6; 10 nucleotides align to TRBD1. Germline CDR1 reads SGHRS; CDR2 reads YFSETQ. The CDR3 is made up of 15 amino acids.